The T cell receptor beta chain under discussion was sequenced for a study of cytomegalovirus exposure and HLA in healthy donors. The PCR ran on 60 Vbeta and 13 Jbeta primers. Here immunoSEQ multiplex PCR was the method, and the copy in TCRdb shows in-frame clones only, minus some. The sample lists 110,000 or so clones, almost 70% occurring once. The study, taken as a whole, reports: Association of 15,000 to 20,000 TCR beta sequences with HLA alleles was found at 0.05 false discovery rate in a later analysis.

As concerns this clone: The target antigen is unknown. At one of its ends the junction is not consistent with the germline gene, which may arise from a read error.

The germline gives CDR1 SSHAT, CDR2 FNYEAQ (reference sequence). The CDR3 runs to 15 residues. Sequencing used PBMCs. This TCR derives from a man younger than 40 in good health and CMV-seronegative. The J gene is TRBJ2-2, the V gene TRBV7-7, with D possibly matching TRBD1 (6 bases). The CDR3 DNA follows: TGTGCTAGCAGTGAAACAGGGTCGGGCACCGGGGAGCTGTTTTTT. Translating it yields CASSETGSGTGELFF.